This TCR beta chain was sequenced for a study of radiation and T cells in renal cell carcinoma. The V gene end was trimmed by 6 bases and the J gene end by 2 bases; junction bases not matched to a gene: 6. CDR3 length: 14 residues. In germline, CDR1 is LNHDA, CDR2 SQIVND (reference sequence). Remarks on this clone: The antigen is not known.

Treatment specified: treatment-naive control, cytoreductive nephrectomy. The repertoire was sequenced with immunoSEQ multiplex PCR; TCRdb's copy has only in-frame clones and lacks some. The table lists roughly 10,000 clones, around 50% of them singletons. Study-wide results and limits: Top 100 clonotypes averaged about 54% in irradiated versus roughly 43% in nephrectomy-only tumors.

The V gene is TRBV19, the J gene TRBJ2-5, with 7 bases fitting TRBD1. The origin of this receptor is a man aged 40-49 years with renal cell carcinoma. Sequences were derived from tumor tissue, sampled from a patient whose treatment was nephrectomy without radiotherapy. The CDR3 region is CASRDRAGQETQYF. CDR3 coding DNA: TGTGCCAGTAGAGACAGGGCCGGTCAAGAGACCCAGTACTTC. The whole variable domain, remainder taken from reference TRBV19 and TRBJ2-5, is DGGITQSPKYLFRKEGQNVTLSCEQNLNHDAMYWYRQDPGQGLRLIYYSQIVNDFQKGDIAEGYSVSREKKESFPLTVTSAQKNPTAFYLCASRDRAGQETQYFGPGTRLLVL.